The next 20 T cell receptor beta chains were all read from a single sample in a study of blood T cell repertoires in COVID-19. Libraries were prepared by immunoSEQ multiplex PCR; TCRdb keeps only in-frame clonotypes and omits some of them. In the table there are roughly 200,000 clones, just over 85% of which are singletons. What was sequenced was peripheral blood. The receptors here all came from a man aged 18-30 years with active or convalescent COVID-19.

The CDR3 sequence: CASSQTEHYNEQFF. CDR3 DNA sequence: TGTGCCAGCAGCCAGACAGAACACTACAATGAGCAGTTCTTC. The chain couples TRBV7-9 to TRBJ2-1; possibly TRBD1 for D (5 bases). Trimming removed 5 bases from V and 3 bases from J, with 11 bases in between. CDR3 size: 14 residues. CDR1 is SEHNR, CDR2 FQNEAQ, per germline (reference sequence).

This clone was seen a single time. This chain joins TRBV7-2 and TRBJ1-1, with D perhaps matching TRBD1 (6 bases). Trimming removed 5 bases from V and 5 bases from J, with 18 bases in between. The CDR3 has 15 amino acids. Per germline, CDR1 SGHTA and CDR2 FQGNSA. For the CDR3, the DNA is TGTGCCAGCAGCCTCTCCTTGACAGGAGCGACTGAAGCTTTCTTT. Encoded protein: CASSLSLTGATEAFF.

The V gene is TRBV28, the J gene TRBJ2-7, with 7 bases lining up with TRBD1. The germline gives CDR1 MDHEN, CDR2 SYDVKM. This CDR3 contains 13 residues. The V gene end was trimmed by 5 bases and the J gene end by 2 bases; junction bases not matched to a gene: 3. CDR3 amino acids: CASSEDRPYEQYF. The CDR3 nucleotides are TGTGCCAGCAGTGAGGACAGGCCCTACGAGCAGTACTTC.

The chain is built from TRBV10-1 and TRBJ2-1; TRBD2 agrees at 15 bases. CDR3 length: 16 residues. V trimming: 4 bases; J trimming: 9 bases; junction bases outside the gene matches: 7. Germline V CDR1 and CDR2: WNHNN, SYGVQD (reference sequence). This chain's CDR3 is CASSGTSGRAWSEQFF. CDR3 sequence (DNA): TGCGCCAGCAGTGGGACTAGCGGGAGGGCCTGGAGTGAGCAGTTCTTC.

The chain combines TRBV4-3 with TRBJ2-2; a possible D gene is TRBD2 (6 bases). The CDR3 is 16 amino acids. Germline lookup yields CDR1 LGHNA and CDR2 YSLEER. Trimming left V 0 bases short and J 5 bases short, with 13 bases between. The CDR3 loop is CASSQDLTGVTGELFF. Here the CDR3 DNA reads TGCGCCAGCAGCCAAGATTTGACGGGAGTGACCGGGGAGCTGTTTTTT.

The chain recombines TRBV5-1 with TRBJ2-6; 8 bases match TRBD1. CDR3 size: 18 residues. Germline assignment: CDR1 SGHRS and CDR2 YFSETQ. Trimming cost V 0 bases and J 2 bases; bases outside gene matches: 7. The CDR3: CASSLVTGGTTGANVLTF. The CDR3 DNA is TGCGCCAGCAGCTTGGTTACAGGGGGGACCACTGGGGCCAACGTCCTGACTTTC.

The genes are TRBV6-2 or TRBV6-3 and TRBJ2-1; D possibly corresponds to TRBD2 (5 bases). The CDR3 extends over 12 amino acids. CDR1 is MNHEY, CDR2 SVGEGT, per germline. Trimming cost V 4 bases and J 15 bases, with 16 bases left between them. The CDR3: CASSLNGGGRFF. CDR3 DNA sequence: TGTGCCAGCAGTTTGAACGGAGGCGGGCGGTTCTTC.

V and J are TRBV7-6 and TRBJ2-7; D might be TRBD1 (6 bases). The CDR3 loop spans 15 amino acids. V lost 5 bases and J lost 2, with 16 bases in between. CDR1 is SGHVS and CDR2 is FNYEAQ in the germline V gene. The CDR3 spells CASSAEGEWTYEQYF. The CDR3 bases are TGTGCCAGCAGCGCCGAGGGGGAATGGACCTACGAGCAGTACTTC.

The CDR3 region has the DNA TGTGCCAGCAGCCAACCTCACGGACAGCCCGGAAACACCATATATTTT. It is translated as CASSQPHGQPGNTIYF. This rearrangement joins TRBV3-1 (or the pseudogene TRBV3-2) to TRBJ1-3, with D maybe TRBD1 (6 bases). Trimming stripped 2 bases from V and 4 bases from J, with 15 bases between. This CDR3 contains 16 residues. In germline, CDR1 is LGHDT, CDR2 YNNKEL (reference sequence).

This clone was observed a single time. The rearrangement uses TRBV30 and TRBJ2-1; 10 bases fit TRBD2. CDR3 length: 18 residues. Germline V gene lookup returns CDR1 GTSNPN and CDR2 SVGIG (reference sequence). V lost 4 bases and J lost 0; bases outside the gene matches: 12. In DNA, the CDR3 is TGTGCCTGGAATTCGCGGCTAGCGGGAGTTTACTCCTACAATGAGCAGTTCTTC. It is translated as CAWNSRLAGVYSYNEQFF.

The chain couples TRBV5-1 to TRBJ2-1, with a weak D call TRBD2 (6 bases). CDR3 length: 15 residues. CDR1 SGHRS and CDR2 YFSETQ come from the germline V gene. Trimming removed 1 base at V and 9 bases at J, with 17 bases between. This chain's CDR3 is CASSLTRTEGFEQFF. CDR3 sequence (DNA): TGCGCCAGCAGCTTGACACGCACGGAGGGCTTTGAGCAGTTCTTC. Complete variable domain (other parts from reference TRBV5-1 and TRBJ2-1): KAGVTQTPRYLIKTRGQQVTLSCSPISGHRSVSWYQQTPGQGLQFLFEYFSETQRNKGNFPGRFSGRQFSNSRSEMNVSTLELGDSALYLCASSLTRTEGFEQFFGPGTRLTVL.

The chain joins TRBV5-6 to TRBJ2-7; perhaps TRBD1 as D (6 bases). CDR3 length equals 14 residues. V was pared by 4 bases and J by 4 bases, with 15 bases between. Germline values: CDR1 SGHDT, CDR2 YYEEEE. CDR3 in DNA: TGTGCCAGCAGCCCAAGGGGGTTCGCGTACGAGCAGTACTTC. Protein sequence: CASSPRGFAYEQYF.

This clone was seen a handful of times. The chain links TRBV5-1 to TRBJ2-2, with D uncertain. With 0 bases removed from V and 1 base from J, the gap between germline ends came to 10 bases. The CDR3 length is 16 residues. Germline CDR1 and CDR2: SGHRS and YFSETQ. The CDR3 sequence: CASSLVSRKNTGELFF. The CDR3 bases are TGCGCCAGCAGCTTGGTTTCCAGGAAGAACACCGGGGAGCTGTTTTTT. Supplemented by reference TRBV5-1 and TRBJ2-2, the full variable domain reads KAGVTQTPRYLIKTRGQQVTLSCSPISGHRSVSWYQQTPGQGLQFLFEYFSETQRNKGNFPGRFSGRQFSNSRSEMNVSTLELGDSALYLCASSLVSRKNTGELFFGEGSRLTVL.

The chain couples TRBV10-1 to TRBJ2-7; TRBD2 aligns across 8 bases. The CDR3 has 15 amino acids. Germline V gives CDR1 WNHNN, CDR2 SYGVQD (reference sequence). V gave up 3 bases and J gave up 4 bases; unmatched junction bases: 8. CDR3 sequence reads: CASSDDGTSIYEQYF. The CDR3 bases are TGCGCCAGCAGTGACGATGGGACTAGTATTTACGAGCAGTACTTC.

V usage is TRBV6-5 and J usage is TRBJ1-6, with D uncertain. Germline CDR1 is MNHEY and CDR2 is SVGAGI. This CDR3 is built from 14 residues. Trimming stripped 6 bases from V and 9 bases from J, with 15 bases between. As DNA, the CDR3 is TGTGCCAGCAGCCGGTCGGCCCCGGGTTCACCCCTCCACTTT. It encodes CASSRSAPGSPLHF.

This clone has only one observation. CDR3 sequence (DNA): TGTGCCAGCGGCGGTAGCGGGAGGGGGGGGACCCAGTACTTC. Its translation is CASGGSGRGGTQYF. The chain combines TRBV27 with TRBJ2-5, with TRBD2 matching over 11 bases. J gave up 7 bases and V 8 bases, and 9 bases lay outside the gene matches. The length of the CDR3 is 14 residues. The germline V gene encodes CDR1 MNHEY and CDR2 SMNVEV (reference sequence).

The V gene is TRBV7-2, the J gene TRBJ2-3; 7 nucleotides align to TRBD2. The ends lost 5 bases at V and 6 bases at J; junction bases unmatched: 5. Germline V lookup: CDR1 SGHTA, CDR2 FQGNSA. The CDR3 totals 13 residues. CDR3 nucleotide sequence: TGTGCCAGCAGCCCTAGTAGCGGGGATACGCAGTATTTT. As protein: CASSPSSGDTQYF.

This rearrangement joins TRBV19 to TRBJ1-2, with D perhaps TRBD1 (6 bases). CDR3 length: 15 residues. V was pared by 6 bases and J by 7 bases, with 21 bases between. Germline V CDR1 and CDR2: LNHDA, SQIVND (reference sequence). CDR3 sequence reads: CASSPMILQGGGYTF. CDR3 DNA: TGTGCCAGTAGCCCGATGATCTTACAGGGTGGTGGCTACACCTTC.

The V call is TRBV6-5, the J call TRBJ1-1; D is perhaps TRBD1 (6 bases). The germline V and J ends were trimmed by 6 bases and 6 bases, with 17 bases remaining between them. The CDR3 length is 14 residues. Germline CDR1 reads MNHEY; CDR2 reads SVGAGI. Here the CDR3 DNA reads TGTGCCAGCAGACTAACAGGGTTCTGGGCTGAAGCTTTCTTT. Translating gives CASRLTGFWAEAFF.

The chain uses TRBV24-1 and TRBJ1-2; D perhaps matches TRBD1 (6 bases). This CDR3 region has 14 residues. V lost 9 bases, J lost 3 bases, and 16 bases lay in between. Germline-derived CDR1 and CDR2 are KGHDR and SFDVKD. CDR3 protein: CATRNAGADYGYTF. The CDR3 DNA reads TGTGCCACCCGCAACGCAGGGGCTGACTATGGCTACACCTTC.